These T cell receptor beta chains were read from a single sample in a study of blood T cell repertoires in COVID-19. Method: immunoSEQ multiplex PCR; TCRdb's copy keeps in-frame clones and lacks some. The sample has about 400,000 clones, approximately 90% seen once. The sequencing input was PBMCs or T cells enriched from blood (not recorded which). All receptors come from a woman in her 30s with acute COVID-19. Both conserved end residues are part of each CDR3. The D gene is left open where the match is weak. Size values are once, few and many counts, or a class for expanded clones, and some rows have none.

J gene | V gene | clone size | D gene | CDR3 protein | CDR3 DNA
TRBJ1-4 | TRBV7-9 | . | . | CASSSNRDPNEKLFF | TGTGCCAGCAGCTCGAACAGGGATCCTAATGAAAAACTGTTTTTT
TRBJ2-2 | TRBV9 | few | . | CASSLNTGELFF | TGTGCCAGCAGCCTTAACACCGGGGAGCTGTTTTTT
TRBJ1-2 | TRBV7-2 | . | . | CASSQQAGGYTF | TGTGCCAGCAGCCAACAGGCGGGGGGCTACACCTTC
TRBJ2-1 | TRBV15 | . | TRBD2 | CATSRDWGGGHEQFF | TGTGCCACCAGCAGAGATTGGGGGGGTGGTCATGAGCAGTTCTTC
TRBJ2-1 | TRBV6-6 | . | TRBD2 | CASSRFHSSGGFGEQFF | TGTGCCAGCAGTCGATTCCATTCTAGCGGAGGTTTTGGTGAGCAGTTCTTC
TRBJ1-2 | TRBV5-1 | . | TRBD1 | CASSHTGGIYGYTF | TGCGCCAGCAGCCACACAGGGGGCATTTATGGCTACACCTTC
TRBJ2-5 | TRBV3-1/TRBV3-2 | . | . | CASSHRESETQYF | TGTGCCAGCAGCCACCGGGAGTCAGAGACCCAGTACTTC
TRBJ1-4 | TRBV19 | . | . | CASSIKAGFEKLFF | TGTGCCAGTAGTATTAAGGCAGGGTTCGAAAAACTGTTTTTT
TRBJ2-7 | TRBV3-1/TRBV3-2 | . | TRBD2 | CASSPLGSSGVYEQYF | TGTGCCAGCAGCCCCCTCGGGAGTAGCGGGGTCTACGAGCAGTACTTC
TRBJ1-1 | TRBV5-1 | . | TRBD1 | CASSITGGSTEAFF | TGCGCCAGCAGCATAACAGGGGGGAGTACTGAAGCTTTCTTT
TRBJ1-1 | TRBV30 | . | . | CAWSVRAPMRDRETEAFF | TGTGCCTGGAGTGTACGAGCCCCGATGCGAGACAGAGAGACTGAAGCTTTCTTT
TRBJ1-2 | TRBV5-8 | . | . | CASTRGRGFNYGYTF | TGTGCCAGCACCCGTGGGAGGGGATTCAACTATGGCTACACCTTC
TRBJ1-1 | TRBV7-9 | . | . | CASSPAGQSNTEAFF | TGTGCCAGCAGCCCAGCCGGACAGTCGAACACTGAAGCTTTCTTT
TRBJ2-7 | TRBV5-1 | . | TRBD2 | CASSLVLAGSYEQYF | TGCGCCAGCAGCTTGGTATTAGCGGGCTCCTACGAGCAGTACTTC
TRBJ2-5 | TRBV3-1/TRBV3-2 | . | . | CASSQAGGVKETQYF | TGTGCCAGCAGCCAAGCCGGAGGGGTTAAAGAGACCCAGTACTTC
TRBJ2-7 | TRBV7-9 | . | TRBD1 | CASSLDSIRDRGNEQYF | TGTGCCAGCAGCTTGGATTCAATCCGGGACAGGGGAAACGAGCAGTACTTC
TRBJ1-1 | TRBV2 | . | TRBD1 | CASSNTGEVTEAFF | TGTGCCAGCAGCAACACAGGGGAGGTCACTGAAGCTTTCTTT
TRBJ2-4 | TRBV27 | . | . | CASSSRGQSLFKNIQYF | TGTGCCAGCAGTTCACGGGGACAATCCCTATTCAAAAACATTCAGTACTTC
TRBJ2-1 | TRBV11-3 | . | . | CASSRRGYNEQFF | TGTGCCAGCAGCCGCCGGGGATACAATGAGCAGTTCTTC
TRBJ1-1 | TRBV6-5 | . | . | CASKETVNTEAFF | TGTGCCAGCAAAGAGACAGTTAACACTGAAGCTTTCTTT
TRBJ2-1 | TRBV12-2 | . | . | CASRSGLAGVYNEQFF | TGTGCAAGTCGCTCCGGACTAGCGGGGGTCTACAATGAGCAGTTCTTC
TRBJ2-1 | TRBV24-1 | few | . | CATSDPSYNEQFF | TGTGCCACCAGTGATCCTAGCTACAATGAGCAGTTCTTC
TRBJ2-7 | TRBV20-1 | . | . | CSASSSTATGQYF | TGCAGTGCTAGTAGTTCCACCGCTACGGGGCAGTACTTC
TRBJ1-6 | TRBV5-1 | . | . | CASSLGLTNSPLHF | TGCGCCAGCAGCTTGGGACTGACTAATTCACCCCTCCACTTT
TRBJ2-5 | TRBV24-1 | . | . | CATSTPRRDQETQYF | TGTGCCACCTCGACTCCCCGACGGGACCAAGAGACCCAGTACTTC
TRBJ2-7 | TRBV6-2/TRBV6-3 | . | . | CASSYSFRGIYEQYF | TGTGCCAGCAGTTACTCGTTTCGGGGTATCTACGAGCAGTACTTC
TRBJ1-2 | TRBV7-9 | . | TRBD1 | CASSLAGQGHGYTF | TGTGCCAGCAGCTTAGCAGGACAGGGACATGGCTACACCTTC
TRBJ2-5 | TRBV5-4 | . | TRBD2 | CASSPGISGVPQYF | TGTGCCAGCAGCCCCGGGATTAGCGGGGTACCCCAGTACTTC
TRBJ2-1 | TRBV7-2 | . | TRBD2 | CASSAHGTSGRSSYNEQFF | TGTGCCAGCAGCGCGCACGGGACTAGCGGTAGGAGCTCCTACAATGAGCAGTTCTTC
TRBJ2-3 | TRBV5-6 | . | TRBD2 | CASSSRSSGGAPDTQYF | TGTGCCAGCAGCTCTCGTTCTAGCGGGGGGGCTCCCGATACGCAGTATTTT
TRBJ1-6 | TRBV5-1 | few | . | CASSLAGEADSPLHF | TGCGCCAGCAGCTTGGCAGGGGAAGCTGATTCACCCCTCCACTTT
TRBJ2-7 | TRBV19 | . | TRBD2 | CASSVSGGYEQYF | TGTGCCAGTAGTGTTAGCGGGGGCTACGAGCAGTACTTC
TRBJ2-2 | TRBV28 | . | . | CASSFLAGAPPGTGELFF | TGTGCCAGCAGTTTTCTGGCGGGGGCCCCCCCGGGCACCGGGGAGCTGTTTTTT
TRBJ2-7 | TRBV7-9 | . | . | CASSLRQAGRYEQYF | TGTGCCAGCAGCCTCCGACAAGCGGGTCGCTACGAGCAGTACTTC
TRBJ2-1 | TRBV3-1/TRBV3-2 | . | . | CASSPAGGNEQFF | TGTGCCAGCAGCCCTGCCGGGGGCAATGAGCAGTTCTTC
TRBJ1-2 | TRBV7-9 | . | TRBD1 | CASSHPGQRNYGYTF | TGTGCCAGCAGCCACCCGGGACAGCGAAACTATGGCTACACCTTC
TRBJ1-5 | TRBV5-6 | . | . | CASSQGNQGSGQPQHF | TGTGCCAGCAGCCAAGGCAATCAGGGGAGTGGTCAGCCCCAGCATTTT
TRBJ1-3 | TRBV7-2 | . | . | CASSLNPTSSGNTIYF | TGTGCCAGCAGCTTAAACCCCACGAGCTCTGGAAACACCATATATTTT
TRBJ1-4 | TRBV4-3 | once | . | CASSQGDRQNEKLFF | TGCGCCAGCAGCCAAGGCGACAGGCAAAATGAAAAACTGTTTTTT
TRBJ1-5 | TRBV7-6 | . | . | CASSLGAGGVGDQPQHF | TGTGCCAGCAGCTTAGGGGCTGGAGGGGTCGGTGATCAGCCCCAGCATTTT
TRBJ2-5 | TRBV14 | . | . | CASSQDQWRGARQETQYF | TGTGCCAGCAGCCAAGATCAGTGGAGGGGCGCCCGTCAAGAGACCCAGTACTTC
TRBJ2-7 | TRBV3-1/TRBV3-2 | . | TRBD2 | CASRLSGDPLYEQYF | TGTGCCAGCAGACTTAGCGGGGACCCATTGTACGAGCAGTACTTC
TRBJ1-4 | TRBV29-1 | . | . | CSVEDRGSGGEKLFF | TGCAGCGTTGAAGATCGTGGGTCTGGGGGCGAAAAACTGTTTTTT
TRBJ1-5 | TRBV5-8 | . | . | CASSLSVYYSNQPQHF | TGTGCCAGCAGCTTGTCTGTGTACTATAGCAATCAGCCCCAGCATTTT
TRBJ2-3 | TRBV29-1 | . | . | CSVGGWATDTQYF | TGCAGCGTGGGGGGTTGGGCCACAGATACGCAGTATTTT
TRBJ1-2 | TRBV4-3 | . | . | CASSQDQEYGYTF | TGCGCCAGCAGCCAAGATCAAGAGTATGGCTACACCTTC
TRBJ1-2 | TRBV5-1 | . | . | CASSLESGQGQGYTF | TGCGCCAGCAGCTTGGAATCGGGGCAGGGGCAGGGCTACACCTTC